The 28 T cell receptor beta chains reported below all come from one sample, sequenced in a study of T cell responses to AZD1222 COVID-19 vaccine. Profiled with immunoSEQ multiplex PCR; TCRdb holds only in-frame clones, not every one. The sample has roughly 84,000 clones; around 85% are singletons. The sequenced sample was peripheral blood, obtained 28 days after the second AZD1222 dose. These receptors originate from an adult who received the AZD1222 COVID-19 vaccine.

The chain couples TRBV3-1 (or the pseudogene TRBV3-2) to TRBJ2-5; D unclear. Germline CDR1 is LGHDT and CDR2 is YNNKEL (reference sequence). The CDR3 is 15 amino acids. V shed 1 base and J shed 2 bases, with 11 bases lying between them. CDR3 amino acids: CASSQAQLRQETQYF. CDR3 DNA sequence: TGTGCCAGCAGCCAAGCACAGTTGAGACAAGAGACCCAGTACTTC.

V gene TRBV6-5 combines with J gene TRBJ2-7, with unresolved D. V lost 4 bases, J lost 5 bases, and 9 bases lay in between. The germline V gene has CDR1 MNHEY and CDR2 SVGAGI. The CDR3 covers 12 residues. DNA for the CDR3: TGTGCCAGCAGTTCCTCAGGAAACGAGCAGTACTTC. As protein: CASSSSGNEQYF.

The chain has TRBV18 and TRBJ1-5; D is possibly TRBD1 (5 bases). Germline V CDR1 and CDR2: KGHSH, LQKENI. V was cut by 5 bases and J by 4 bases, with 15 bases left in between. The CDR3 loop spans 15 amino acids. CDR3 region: CASSGARRTNQPQHF. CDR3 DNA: TGTGCCAGCTCAGGGGCCCGACGGACGAATCAGCCCCAGCATTTT.

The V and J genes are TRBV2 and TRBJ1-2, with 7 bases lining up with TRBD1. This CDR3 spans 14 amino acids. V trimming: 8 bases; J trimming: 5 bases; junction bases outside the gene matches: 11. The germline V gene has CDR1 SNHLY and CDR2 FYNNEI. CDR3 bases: TGTGCCAGCCTTATGACAGGGACGGGGTATGGCTACACCTTC. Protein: CASLMTGTGYGYTF.

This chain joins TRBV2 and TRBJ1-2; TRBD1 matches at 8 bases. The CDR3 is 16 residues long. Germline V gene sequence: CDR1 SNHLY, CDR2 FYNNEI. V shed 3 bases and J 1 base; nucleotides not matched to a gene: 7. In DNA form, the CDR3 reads TGTGCCAGCAGTGACTCCGGGACAGGAAATAACTATGGCTACACCTTC. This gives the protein CASSDSGTGNNYGYTF.

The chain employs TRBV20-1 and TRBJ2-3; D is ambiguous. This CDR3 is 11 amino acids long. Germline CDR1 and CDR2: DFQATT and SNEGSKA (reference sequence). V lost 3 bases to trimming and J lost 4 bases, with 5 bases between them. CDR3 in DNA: TGCAGTGCTAGTTTTGCAGATACGCAGTATTTT. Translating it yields CSASFADTQYF.

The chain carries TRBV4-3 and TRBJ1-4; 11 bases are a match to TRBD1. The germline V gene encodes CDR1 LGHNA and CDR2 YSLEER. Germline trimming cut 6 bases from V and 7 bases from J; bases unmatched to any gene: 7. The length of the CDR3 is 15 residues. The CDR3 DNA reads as TGCGCCAGCAGAGCCGCTGGGACAGGGGGTGAAAAACTGTTTTTT. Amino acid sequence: CASRAAGTGGEKLFF.

This CDR3 reads CARRKRGGRGQPMNTEAFF. In nucleotides, the CDR3 is TGTGCCAGAAGGAAGCGTGGCGGCAGGGGACAACCCATGAACACTGAAGCTTTCTTT. The genes are TRBV21-1 and TRBJ1-1; the listed D gene, TRBD1, was not tested against the DNA. TRBV21-1 is described as a pseudogene. There are 19 residues in the CDR3.

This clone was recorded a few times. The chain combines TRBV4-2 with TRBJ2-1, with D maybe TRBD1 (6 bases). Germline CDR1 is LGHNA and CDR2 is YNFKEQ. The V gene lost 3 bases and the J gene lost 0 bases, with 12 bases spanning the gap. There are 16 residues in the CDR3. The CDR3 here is CASSQETGSSYNEQFF. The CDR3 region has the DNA TGTGCCAGCAGCCAGGAAACAGGGAGCTCCTACAATGAGCAGTTCTTC.

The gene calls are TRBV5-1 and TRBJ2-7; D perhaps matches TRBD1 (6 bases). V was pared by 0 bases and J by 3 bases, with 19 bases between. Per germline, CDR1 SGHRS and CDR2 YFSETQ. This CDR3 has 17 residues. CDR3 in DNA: TGCGCCAGCAGCTTGGGCCCAGGTACAGGGACCGGCTACGAGCAGTACTTC. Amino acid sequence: CASSLGPGTGTGYEQYF.

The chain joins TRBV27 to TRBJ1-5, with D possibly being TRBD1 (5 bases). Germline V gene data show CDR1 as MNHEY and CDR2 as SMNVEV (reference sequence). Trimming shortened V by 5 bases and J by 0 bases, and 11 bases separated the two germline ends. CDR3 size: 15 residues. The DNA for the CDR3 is TGTGCCAGCAGTATGGGACTGACTAGCAATCAGCCCCAGCATTTT. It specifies CASSMGLTSNQPQHF.

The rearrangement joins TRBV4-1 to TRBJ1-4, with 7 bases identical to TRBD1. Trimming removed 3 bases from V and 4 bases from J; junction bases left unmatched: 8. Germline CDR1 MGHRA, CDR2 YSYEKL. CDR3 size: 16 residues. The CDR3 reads CASSQPGQARNEKLFF. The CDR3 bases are TGCGCCAGCAGCCAGCCCGGACAGGCCCGTAATGAAAAACTGTTTTTT.

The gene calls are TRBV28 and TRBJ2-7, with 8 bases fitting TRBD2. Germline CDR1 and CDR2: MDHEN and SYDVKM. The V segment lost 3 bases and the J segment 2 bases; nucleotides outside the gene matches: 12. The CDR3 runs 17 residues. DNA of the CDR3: TGTGCCAGCAGTTTCCCTACGGGGGGGGAGGGAGCCTACGAGCAGTACTTC. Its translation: CASSFPTGGEGAYEQYF. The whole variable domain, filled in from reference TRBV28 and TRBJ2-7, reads DVKVTQSSRYLVKRTGEKVFLECVQDMDHENMFWYRQDPGLGLRLIYFSYDVKMKEKGDIPEGYSVSREKKERFSLILESASTNQTSMYLCASSFPTGGEGAYEQYFGPGTRLTVT.

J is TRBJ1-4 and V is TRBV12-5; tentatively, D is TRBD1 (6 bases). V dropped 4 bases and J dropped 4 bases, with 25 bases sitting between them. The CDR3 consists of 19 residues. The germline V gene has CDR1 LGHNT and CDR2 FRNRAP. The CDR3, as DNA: TGTGCTAGTGGTTCGTTCAATCGGGACAAACAGTTTCATAATGAAAAACTGTTTTTT. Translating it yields CASGSFNRDKQFHNEKLFF.

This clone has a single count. The CDR3: CASSISGTGPIYEQYF. In DNA, the CDR3 is TGTGCCAGTAGTATTTCCGGGACAGGGCCCATCTACGAGCAGTACTTC. This rearrangement joins TRBV19 to TRBJ2-7; 9 positions match TRBD1. The V gene end was trimmed by 3 bases and the J gene end by 3 bases; junction bases not matched to a gene: 9. The CDR3 is 16 residues long. Germline assignment: CDR1 LNHDA and CDR2 SQIVND (reference sequence).

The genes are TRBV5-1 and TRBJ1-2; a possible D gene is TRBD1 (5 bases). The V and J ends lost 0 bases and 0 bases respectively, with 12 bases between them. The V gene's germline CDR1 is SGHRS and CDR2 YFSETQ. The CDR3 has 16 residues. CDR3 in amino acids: CASSLVWDGPNYGYTF. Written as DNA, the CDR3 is TGCGCCAGCAGCTTGGTCTGGGACGGCCCTAACTATGGCTACACCTTC.

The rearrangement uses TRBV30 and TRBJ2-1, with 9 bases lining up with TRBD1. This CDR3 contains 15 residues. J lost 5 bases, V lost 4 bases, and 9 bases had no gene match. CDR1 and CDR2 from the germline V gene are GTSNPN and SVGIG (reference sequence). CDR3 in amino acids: CAWKTGGFGNNEQFF. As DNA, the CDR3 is TGTGCCTGGAAAACAGGGGGCTTCGGAAACAATGAGCAGTTCTTC.

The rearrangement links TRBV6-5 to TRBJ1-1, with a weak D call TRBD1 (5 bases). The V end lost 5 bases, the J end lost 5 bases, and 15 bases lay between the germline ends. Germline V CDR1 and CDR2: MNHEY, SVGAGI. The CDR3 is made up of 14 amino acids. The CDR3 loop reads CASSLWDSRTEAFF. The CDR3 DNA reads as TGTGCCAGCAGTCTCTGGGACTCGAGGACTGAAGCTTTCTTT.

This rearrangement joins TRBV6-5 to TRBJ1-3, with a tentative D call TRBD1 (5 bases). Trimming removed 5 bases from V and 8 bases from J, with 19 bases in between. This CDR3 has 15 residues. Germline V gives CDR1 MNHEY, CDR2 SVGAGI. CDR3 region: CASSKRGSGVDTIYF. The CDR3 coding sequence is TGTGCCAGCAGTAAACGGGGGAGTGGAGTTGACACCATATATTTT.

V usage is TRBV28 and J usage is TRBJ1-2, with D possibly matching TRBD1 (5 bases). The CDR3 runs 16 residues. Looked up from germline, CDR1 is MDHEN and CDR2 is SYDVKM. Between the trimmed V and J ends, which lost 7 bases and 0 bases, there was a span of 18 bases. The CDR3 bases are TGTGCCAGCATCCGAGCAGGGATGAACCCTAACTATGGCTACACCTTC. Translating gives CASIRAGMNPNYGYTF.

The CDR3 nucleotides read TGCGCCAGCAGCTTCTCACAGGGAGAAGAGACCCAGTACTTC. This gives the protein CASSFSQGEETQYF. The chain carries TRBV5-1 and TRBJ2-5, with a tentative D call TRBD1 (6 bases). The CDR3 runs to 14 residues. V lost 2 bases to trimming and J lost 3 bases, with 11 bases between them. Germline CDR1 and CDR2: SGHRS and YFSETQ.

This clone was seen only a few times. The CDR3 spells CASSLVAGKMEYF. The CDR3 DNA is TGCGCCAGCAGCTTGGTTGCAGGGAAAATGGAGTACTTC. The chain recombines TRBV5-1 with TRBJ2-7; possible D gene TRBD1, 5 bases. CDR3 length: 13 residues. In germline, CDR1 is SGHRS, CDR2 YFSETQ. The V end lost 0 bases, the J end lost 11 bases, and 15 bases lay between the germline ends.

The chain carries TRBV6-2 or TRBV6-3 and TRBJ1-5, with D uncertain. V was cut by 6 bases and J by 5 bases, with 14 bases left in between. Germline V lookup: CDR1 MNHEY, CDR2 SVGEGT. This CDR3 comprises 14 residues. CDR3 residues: CASSSGQPDQPQHF. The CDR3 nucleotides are TGTGCCAGCAGCTCCGGGCAGCCCGATCAGCCCCAGCATTTT.

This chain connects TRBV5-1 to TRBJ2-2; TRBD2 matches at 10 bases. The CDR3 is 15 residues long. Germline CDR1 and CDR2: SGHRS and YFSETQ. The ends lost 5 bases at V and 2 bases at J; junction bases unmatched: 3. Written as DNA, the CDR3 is TGCGCCAGCAGTAGCGGGGGGTCTAACACCGGGGAGCTGTTTTTT. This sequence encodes CASSSGGSNTGELFF.

The CDR3 loop reads CATRSVGGRETQYF. The DNA for the CDR3 is TGTGCCACCAGATCGGTGGGGGGTAGGGAGACCCAGTACTTC. The rearrangement links TRBV19 to TRBJ2-5; possible D gene TRBD2, 6 bases. The length of the CDR3 is 14 residues. The germline V gene has CDR1 LNHDA and CDR2 SQIVND (reference sequence). Trimming left V 10 bases short and J 5 bases short, with 20 bases between.

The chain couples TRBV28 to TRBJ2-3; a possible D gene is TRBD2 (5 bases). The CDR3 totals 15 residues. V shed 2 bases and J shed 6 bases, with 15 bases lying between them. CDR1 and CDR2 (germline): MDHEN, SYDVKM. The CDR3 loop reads CASSLGGSLSDTQYF. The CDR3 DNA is TGTGCCAGCAGTTTAGGAGGCAGTTTATCCGATACGCAGTATTTT.

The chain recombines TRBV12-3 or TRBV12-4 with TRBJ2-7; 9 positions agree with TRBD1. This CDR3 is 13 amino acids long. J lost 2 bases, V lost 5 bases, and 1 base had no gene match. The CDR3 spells CASSRDRAYEQYF. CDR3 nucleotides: TGTGCCAGCAGTCGGGACAGGGCCTACGAGCAGTACTTC.

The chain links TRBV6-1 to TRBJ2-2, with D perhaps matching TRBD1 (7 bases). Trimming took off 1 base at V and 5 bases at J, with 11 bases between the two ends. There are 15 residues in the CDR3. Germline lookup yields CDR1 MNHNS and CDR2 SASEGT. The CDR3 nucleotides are TGTGCCAGCAGTGAAGTACAGGGGAGGACCGGGGAGCTGTTTTTT. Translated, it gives CASSEVQGRTGELFF.